This TCR beta chain was recovered during a study of CD8+CD57+ T cells in acquired aplastic anemia. Profiling that covered TCR beta VDJ and CDR3 relied on genomic DNA as its template. TCRdb passed the reads through MiXCR, listing each CDR3 protein once. The sample carries a few hundred thousand distinct CDR3 sequences, roughly 34% recorded once. Those patients picked for sequencing had displayed CD8+CD57+ cell expansion on flow cytometry. This clonotype came up a few times. What it binds is not known. The CDR3 end shows no conserved phenylalanine or tryptophan, and so a read error is likely. From germline, CDR1 is DFQATT and CDR2 SNEGSKA (reference sequence). CDR3 length equals 12 residues. Deletions cut 4 bases from V and 6 bases from J, with 13 bases between. General study findings and limits: Patients and controls shared some 30 CD8+ CDR3 sequences, highly expressed in patients.

Sequences were obtained from sorted CD4+, CD8+, or CD8+CD57+ T cells (not recorded which) from PBMCs. V and J are TRBV20-1 and TRBJ2-7, with D unclear. The receptor was derived from a human donor with aplastic anemia. As DNA, the CDR3 is TGCAGTGCTAAAGACTTTTTTGCCGAGCAGTACCTC. The encoded protein is CSAKDFFAEQYL.